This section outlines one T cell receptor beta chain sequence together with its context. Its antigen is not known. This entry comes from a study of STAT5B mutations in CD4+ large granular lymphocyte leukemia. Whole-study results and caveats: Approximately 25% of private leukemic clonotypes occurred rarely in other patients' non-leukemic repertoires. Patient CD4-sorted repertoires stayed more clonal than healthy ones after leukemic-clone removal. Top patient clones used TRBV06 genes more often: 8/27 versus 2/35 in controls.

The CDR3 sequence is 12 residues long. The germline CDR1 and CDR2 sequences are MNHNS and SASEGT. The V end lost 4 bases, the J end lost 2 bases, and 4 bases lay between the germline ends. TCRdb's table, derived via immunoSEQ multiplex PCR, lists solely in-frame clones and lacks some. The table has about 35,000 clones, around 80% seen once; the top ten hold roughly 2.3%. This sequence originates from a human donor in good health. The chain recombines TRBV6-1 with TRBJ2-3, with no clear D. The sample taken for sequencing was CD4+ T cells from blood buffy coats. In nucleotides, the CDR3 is TGTGCCAGCAGTGCTTACACAGATACGCAGTATTTT. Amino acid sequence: CASSAYTDTQYF.